This T cell receptor beta chain comes out of a study of cytomegalovirus exposure and HLA in healthy donors. Overall study results and limits: It was only CMV serostatus that was available as immune exposure information. The study carried out a later analysis of TCR beta sequences. It associated 16,951 of them with specific HLA alleles at a false discovery rate of 0.05.

On this clone: Its antigen remains unidentified.

Donors in the study were healthy people who gave bone marrow. 60 Vbeta and 13 Jbeta primers were used in PCR. Sequencing was performed with immunoSEQ multiplex PCR; in TCRdb, only in-frame clones are kept and a portion is missing. This sample has fewer than 200,000 clones, with roughly 77% found just once. This CDR3 has 14 amino acids. The germline V gene has CDR1 ENHRY and CDR2 SYGVKD. Trimming removed 3 bases from V and 5 bases from J, with 11 bases in between. The sequenced sample consisted of PBMCs. The TCR comes from a man younger than 40 in good health and CMV-seropositive. The gene calls are TRBV10-3 and TRBJ1-5, with D tentatively TRBD1 (6 bases). The CDR3 region has the DNA TGTGCCATCAGTGACCTACAGGGAGATCAGCCCCAGCATTTT. Translating it yields CAISDLQGDQPQHF.